These T cell receptor beta chains were read from a single sample in a study of T cell clones after liver transplantation. Profiled with immunoSEQ multiplex PCR; TCRdb holds only in-frame clones, not every one. The sample holds about 99,000 clones; around 86% are singletons and the top ten take around 0.94%. The source material was CD4+ T cells from blood, sampled before liver transplant. All receptors derive from a human donor who received a liver transplant. Both conserved end residues are part of each CDR3. Each record gives: clone size, V gene, D gene, J gene, CDR3 DNA, CDR3 protein. The D gene is left open where the match is weak. Clone size is given for some rows only: seen once, a few or many times, or a class if the clone is expanded.

>-|TRBV2|TRBD1|TRBJ2-7
TGTGCCAGCATTCTACAGGGGGGAGGCCCCTACGAGCAGTACTTC
CASILQGGGPYEQYF
>-|TRBV9|-|TRBJ2-2
TGTGCCAGCAGCCCCCAGGTCGGACTCAACACCGGGGAGCTGTTTTTT
CASSPQVGLNTGELFF
>once|TRBV11-2|TRBD1|TRBJ1-6
TGTGCCAGCAGCTGGAAAACCGGGACAGGGTCTAGTCGGTCACCCCTCCACTTT
CASSWKTGTGSSRSPLHF
>few|TRBV7-8|TRBD1|TRBJ1-2
TGTGCCAGCAGCTTCATTGTACGGGACAGAGCTAACTATGGCTACACCTTC
CASSFIVRDRANYGYTF
>many|TRBV5-1|TRBD1|TRBJ2-7
TGCGCCAGCAGCGTTGGAGGGGGACAGGACGAGCAGTACTTC
CASSVGGGQDEQYF
>-|TRBV19|-|TRBJ1-5
TGTGCCAGTAGTATTCTTGTTAGAGGGGGGCCCCAGCATTTT
CASSILVRGGPQHF
>-|TRBV11-3|TRBD2|TRBJ2-2
TGTGCCAGCAGCTTAGTAGGGACTAGCGGAACCGGGGAGCTGTTTTTT
CASSLVGTSGTGELFF
>-|TRBV19|-|TRBJ2-3
TGTGCCAGTAGTATAGATAAAGCGCGCGCAGATACGCAGTATTTT
CASSIDKARADTQYF
>once|TRBV18|TRBD2|TRBJ2-3
TGTGCCAGCTCACCGTTCGGGGGGGTCACAGATACGCAGTATTTT
CASSPFGGVTDTQYF
>-|TRBV7-2|-|TRBJ2-7
TGTGCCAGCAGCCCTTGGGGTGGGGACTACGAGCAGTACTTC
CASSPWGGDYEQYF
>-|TRBV5-6|-|TRBJ1-4
TGTGCCAGCAGCCCGCTCAGGGCAACTAATGAAAAACTGTTTTTT
CASSPLRATNEKLFF
>few|TRBV5-6|TRBD1|TRBJ1-1
TGTGCCAGCAGCTTTTACAGGGGGCAGTTGGACACTGAAGCTTTCTTT
CASSFYRGQLDTEAFF
>once|TRBV19|-|TRBJ1-1
TGTGCCAGTAGTATGTATTTGGGGAGGACTGAAGCTTTCTTT
CASSMYLGRTEAFF
>-|TRBV7-6|TRBD1|TRBJ1-1
TGTGCCAGCAGAAATCCTACCGGGACAGGGGGCACTGAAGCTTTCTTT
CASRNPTGTGGTEAFF
>-|TRBV5-1|TRBD1|TRBJ1-1
TGCGCCAGCAGCATCGGACAGGGAGAGGCTTTCTTT
CASSIGQGEAFF
>-|TRBV6-5|TRBD1|TRBJ1-2
TGTGCCAGCAGCCGACAGGGCGGTTTGGGCTACACCTTC
CASSRQGGLGYTF
>once|TRBV6-6|TRBD2|TRBJ2-7
TGTGCCAGCAGTCGACTAGCGGGAGAAGGCGAGCAGTACTTC
CASSRLAGEGEQYF
>-|TRBV5-4|TRBD1|TRBJ1-1
TGTGCCAGCAGCTCTTCGACAGGGGTTAACACTGAAGCTTTCTTT
CASSSSTGVNTEAFF
>once|TRBV5-1|-|TRBJ2-5
TGCGCCAGCAGCTATGCGACGGTAAAAGAGACCCAGTACTTC
CASSYATVKETQYF
>-|TRBV6-1|-|TRBJ1-5
TGTGCCAGCAGTGAGGGCTCCCCGAATCAGCCCCAGCATTTT
CASSEGSPNQPQHF
>-|TRBV10-3|TRBD2|TRBJ2-5
TGTGCCATCAGTGGACTAGCGGGAGGGCAAGAGACCCAGTACTTC
CAISGLAGGQETQYF
>-|TRBV30|-|TRBJ2-2
TGTGCCTGGAGTGCCGGCCCCGGGGAGCTGTTTTTT
CAWSAGPGELFF
>-|TRBV28|-|TRBJ1-5
TGTGCCAGCAGTTTATTGGGCGGTAATCAGCCCCAGCATTTT
CASSLLGGNQPQHF
>few|TRBV28|-|TRBJ1-3
TGTGCCAGCAGTTTAGAGGGCAGCGCAAGAAACACCATATATTTT
CASSLEGSARNTIYF
>-|TRBV5-1|-|TRBJ2-2
TGCGCCAGCAGCTTGGTACCGGGAGCCCCTAACACCGGGGAGCTGTTTTTT
CASSLVPGAPNTGELFF
>-|TRBV19|TRBD1|TRBJ1-4
TGTGCCAGTGGGGACAGGAATGAAAAACTGTTTTTT
CASGDRNEKLFF
>-|TRBV5-1|-|TRBJ2-3
TGCGCCAGCAGCTTGGCCGGGACAACAGATACGCAGTATTTT
CASSLAGTTDTQYF